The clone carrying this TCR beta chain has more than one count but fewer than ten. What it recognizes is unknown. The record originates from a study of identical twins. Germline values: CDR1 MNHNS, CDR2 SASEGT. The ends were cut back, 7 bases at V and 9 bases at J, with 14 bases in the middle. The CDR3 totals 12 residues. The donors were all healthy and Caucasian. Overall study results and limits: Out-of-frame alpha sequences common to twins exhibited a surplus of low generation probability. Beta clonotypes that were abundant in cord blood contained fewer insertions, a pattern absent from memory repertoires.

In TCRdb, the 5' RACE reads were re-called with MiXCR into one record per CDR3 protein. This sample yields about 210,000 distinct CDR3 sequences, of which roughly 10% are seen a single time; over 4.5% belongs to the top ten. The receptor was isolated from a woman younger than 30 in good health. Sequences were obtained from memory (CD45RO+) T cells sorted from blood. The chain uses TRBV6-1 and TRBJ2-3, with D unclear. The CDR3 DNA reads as TGTGCCAGCATGCTTGGGATAGACACGCAGTATTTT. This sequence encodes CASMLGIDTQYF.